This is a list of T cell receptor beta chains from one sample in a study of blood T cells in healthy people across ages. TCRdb ran MiXCR on the 5' RACE reads and lists one entry per CDR3 protein. This sample has hundreds of thousands of distinct CDR3 sequences, with approximately 53% found just once. The sequenced sample was blood. The source is a middle-aged man in good health. The CDR3 runs from the conserved cysteine through the conserved F or W. A D gene is named only where the DNA matches it firmly. Where a row states a size, it is once, few, many or the class of an expanded clone; other rows omit it.

length,size,D,J,V,CDR3,DNA
15,few,NA,TRBJ2-5,TRBV5-4,CASSLELAGVETQYF,TGTGCCAGCAGCTTGGAACTAGCCGGCGTGGAGACCCAGTACTTC
15,once,NA,TRBJ2-1,TRBV4-2,CASSRTDGLDNEQFF,TGTGCCAGCAGCCGGACCGACGGATTGGACAATGAGCAGTTCTTC
14,NA,NA,TRBJ2-4,TRBV7-9,CASSWGESVDIQYF,TGTGCCAGCAGCTGGGGTGAGAGCGTCGACATTCAGTACTTC
15,NA,TRBD2,TRBJ2-1,TRBV7-3,CASSLLTGGVNEQFF,TGTGCCAGCAGCTTATTGACGGGAGGTGTGAATGAGCAGTTCTTC
13,NA,NA,TRBJ2-7,TRBV12-5,CASGSTVTYEQYF,TGTGCTAGTGGTTCGACAGTCACCTACGAGCAGTACTTC
15,few,TRBD1,TRBJ2-7,TRBV20-1,CSAVPGTGITYEQYF,TGCAGTGCTGTCCCCGGGACAGGGATAACCTACGAGCAGTACTTC
14,NA,NA,TRBJ2-3,TRBV12-3/TRBV12-4,CASSSYNEADTQYF,TGTGCCAGCAGTTCGTATAATGAGGCGGATACGCAGTATTTT
14,NA,TRBD2,TRBJ2-5,TRBV7-2,CASSGGGGKETQYF,TGTGCCAGCAGCGGGGGCGGGGGGAAAGAGACCCAGTACTTC
13,NA,NA,TRBJ2-1,TRBV4-2,CASSQDDENEQFF,TGTGCCAGCAGCCAAGATGACGAGAATGAGCAGTTCTTC
15,few,TRBD2,TRBJ2-1,TRBV12-3/TRBV12-4,CASSSRLAVVDEQFF,TGTGCCAGCAGCTCTCGACTAGCGGTTGTCGATGAGCAGTTCTTC
14,NA,TRBD1,TRBJ2-7,TRBV6-5,CASRFRTGPYEQYF,TGTGCCAGCAGGTTCCGGACAGGACCCTACGAGCAGTACTTC
16,NA,NA,TRBJ1-1,TRBV25-1,CASSAGTDYLNTEAFF,TGTGCCAGCAGTGCCGGGACGGACTATTTGAACACTGAAGCTTTCTTT
15,NA,NA,TRBJ1-5,TRBV9,CASSTTGSGNQPQHF,TGTGCCAGCAGCACAACAGGATCTGGGAATCAGCCCCAGCATTTT
17,NA,NA,TRBJ2-3,TRBV3-1,CASSPRVGDPRADTQYF,TGTGCCAGCAGCCCCCGAGTGGGCGACCCACGGGCAGATACGCAGTATTTT
14,NA,TRBD2,TRBJ2-7,TRBV9,CASSKGTSNYEQYF,TGTGCCAGCAGCAAAGGGACTAGCAATTACGAGCAGTACTTC
19,NA,TRBD2,TRBJ2-3,TRBV5-1,CASSLMDRTSAMSTDTQYF,TGCGCCAGCAGCTTGATGGACAGGACTAGCGCTATGTCCACAGATACGCAGTATTTT
14,few,TRBD2,TRBJ2-1,TRBV29-1,CSVLAGAPTDKQFF,TGCAGCGTATTAGCGGGGGCCCCGACGGACAAGCAGTTCTTC
14,NA,NA,TRBJ2-5,TRBV6-6,CASSYSGAEGAQYF,TGTGCCAGCAGTTACTCTGGGGCCGAAGGGGCCCAGTACTTC
15,few,NA,TRBJ1-4,TRBV10-3,CAIASSGGTNEKLFF,TGTGCCATCGCTTCTAGTGGAGGAACTAATGAAAAACTGTTTTTT
15,NA,NA,TRBJ2-2,TRBV4-3,CASSIQRTNTGELFF,TGCGCCAGCAGCATCCAGCGAACGAACACCGGGGAGCTGTTTTTT
10,NA,NA,TRBJ2-5,TRBV20-1,CSAGYGEQYF,TGCAGTGCTGGCTATGGGGAGCAGTACTTC
15,NA,NA,TRBJ2-1,TRBV29-1,CSVEIAGDRGNEQFF,TGCAGCGTTGAGATAGCGGGGGACAGGGGCAATGAGCAGTTCTTC
16,NA,TRBD1,TRBJ1-2,TRBV20-1,CSAGYLERQGGYGYTF,TGCAGTGCTGGATACCTCGAGAGACAGGGAGGGTATGGCTACACCTTC
13,NA,NA,TRBJ2-7,TRBV7-2,CASSGSSYNEQYF,TGTGCCAGCAGCGGGAGCTCCTACAATGAGCAGTACTTC
16,NA,TRBD1,TRBJ2-1,TRBV28,CASSLWIPGQGNEQFF,TGTGCCAGCAGTTTATGGATCCCGGGACAGGGGAATGAGCAGTTCTTC
14,NA,NA,TRBJ1-2,TRBV10-2,CASSEPGTINGYTF,TGCGCCAGCAGTGAGCCCGGGACAATAAACGGCTACACCTTC
11,NA,NA,TRBJ1-4,TRBV20-1,CSWGTGEKLFF,TGCAGTTGGGGAACAGGCGAAAAACTGTTTTTT
13,NA,NA,TRBJ1-1,TRBV18,CASSPILGTEAFF,TGTGCCAGCTCACCCATTTTGGGGACAGAAGCTTTCTTT
15,NA,NA,TRBJ2-1,TRBV9,CASSVYREKSNEQFF,TGTGCCAGCAGCGTATACCGAGAGAAGAGCAATGAGCAGTTCTTC
13,NA,NA,TRBJ1-6,TRBV20-1,CSARAQGDSPLHF,TGCAGTGCTAGAGCTCAGGGTGATTCACCCCTCCACTTT
14,NA,NA,TRBJ1-4,TRBV29-1,CSVAVTATNEKLFF,TGCAGCGTTGCGGTTACCGCAACTAATGAAAAACTGTTTTTT
14,NA,NA,TRBJ2-1,TRBV24-1,CATSDPSSYNEQFF,TGTGCCACCAGTGATCCCAGCTCCTACAATGAGCAGTTCTTC
14,few,NA,TRBJ1-5,TRBV7-2,CASSLDSLYQPQHF,TGTGCCAGCAGTCTAGACAGTCTATATCAGCCCCAGCATTTT
14,NA,NA,TRBJ2-7,TRBV5-1,CASSQDRLAYEQYF,TGCGCCAGCAGCCAGGATAGGCTAGCCTACGAGCAGTACTTC
14,NA,TRBD1,TRBJ1-1,TRBV7-2,CASKGARLNTEAFF,TGTGCCAGCAAGGGGGCCCGACTGAACACTGAAGCTTTCTTT
11,NA,NA,TRBJ2-1,TRBV29-1,CRAGRYNEQFF,TGCAGAGCCGGGCGCTACAATGAGCAGTTCTTC
13,NA,NA,TRBJ2-3,TRBV28,CASSVPVSDTQYF,TGTGCCAGCAGTGTCCCAGTCTCAGATACGCAGTATTTT
17,once,TRBD1,TRBJ1-3,TRBV12-3/TRBV12-4,CASSLGDRAISGNTIYF,TGTGCCAGCAGTTTGGGGGACAGGGCAATTTCTGGAAACACCATATATTTT
17,once,TRBD2,TRBJ2-3,TRBV4-3,CASSQEGLAGVADTQYF,TGCGCCAGCAGCCAAGAAGGGCTAGCGGGAGTAGCAGATACGCAGTATTTT
15,NA,TRBD1,TRBJ1-2,TRBV27,CASAFVGTANYGYTF,TGTGCCAGCGCCTTTGTGGGGACAGCTAACTATGGCTACACCTTC
15,NA,TRBD1,TRBJ2-1,TRBV28,CASSHGQETDNEQFF,TGTGCCAGCAGCCACGGACAGGAGACGGATAATGAGCAGTTCTTC
14,few,TRBD1,TRBJ2-3,TRBV6-2/TRBV6-3,CASRGRGYTDTQYF,TGTGCCAGCAGGGGCAGGGGGTACACAGATACGCAGTATTTT
15,NA,TRBD2,TRBJ2-1,TRBV20-1,CSAATGTSGGNEQFF,TGCAGTGCTGCGACCGGGACTAGCGGGGGCAATGAGCAGTTCTTC
16,NA,NA,TRBJ1-2,TRBV11-2,CASSPNIAGTVYGYTF,TGTGCCAGCAGCCCTAATATCGCGGGGACGGTCTATGGCTACACCTTC
14,NA,NA,TRBJ2-7,TRBV6-1,CASPGVGGTYEQYF,TGTGCCAGTCCGGGAGTAGGAGGAACCTACGAGCAGTACTTC
19,few,TRBD1,TRBJ2-4,TRBV24-1,CATSDGRDRHNRAKNIQYF,TGTGCCACCAGTGATGGCCGGGACAGGCACAACCGAGCCAAAAACATTCAGTACTTC
15,few,NA,TRBJ1-1,TRBV10-3,CAISAGGVMNTEAFF,TGTGCCATCAGTGCGGGGGGGGTGATGAACACTGAAGCTTTCTTT
13,NA,NA,TRBJ1-5,TRBV20-1,CSATTDSNQPQHF,TGCAGTGCTACTACAGATAGCAATCAGCCCCAGCATTTT
14,few,TRBD1,TRBJ2-7,TRBV3-1,CASSHGTANNEQYF,TGTGCCAGCAGCCACGGGACAGCCAACAATGAGCAGTACTTC
17,few,TRBD2,TRBJ2-3,TRBV4-1,CASSQAGTSGGTDTQYF,TGCGCCAGCAGCCAAGCTGGTACTAGCGGGGGCACAGATACGCAGTATTTT
16,NA,NA,TRBJ1-2,TRBV4-3,CASSQDGVGGRFGYTF,TGCGCCAGCAGCCAAGACGGGGTTGGGGGGCGATTTGGCTACACCTTC
13,NA,NA,TRBJ2-1,TRBV29-1,CSVVEESYNEQFF,TGCAGCGTTGTTGAGGAGTCCTACAATGAGCAGTTCTTC
15,few,TRBD1,TRBJ1-2,TRBV7-2,CASSVTRGTGSGYTF,TGTGCCAGCAGCGTGACCCGGGGGACAGGTAGTGGCTACACCTTC